These 18 T cell receptor beta chains came from one sample sequenced in a study of T cells in Graves' hyperthyroidism and ophthalmopathy (dated by TCRdb to between 2017 and 2020). The library was obtained by multiplex PCR. These reads were obtained on an Illumina HiSeq 2000. TCR beta CDR3 regions were amplified from RNA transcripts. A first-round RT-PCR of the TCR CDR3 used the HTBI primer set with the Qiagen OneStep RT-PCR kit. The public reads were reanalyzed by TCRdb: fastp trimming at Q25, MiXCR alignment, in-frame beta chains only. Rows are combined by CDR3 protein, so each entry shows the most common genes and DNA. This sample has just under 750,000 distinct CDR3 sequences in its table, and approximately 40% of those were observed once. The top ten clonotypes cover around 32% of the sample. Material: blood. The receptors originated from a woman in her forties with Graves' hyperthyroidism.

Many counts were recorded for this clonotype. V and J are TRBV19 and TRBJ1-2; D possibly corresponds to TRBD1 (6 bases). The CDR3 loop spans 15 amino acids. Germline lookup yields CDR1 LNHDA and CDR2 SQIVND (reference sequence). V lost 8 bases and J lost 4, with 20 bases in between. Here the CDR3 DNA reads TGTGCCAGTCAAAGGTATGGGGGGCCAGGCTATGGCTACACCTTC. It is translated as CASQRYGGPGYGYTF.

The chain has TRBV5-5 and TRBJ1-4; unclear D gene. This CDR3 contains 16 residues. V was trimmed by 4 bases and J by 8 bases, leaving 21 bases between them. Germline CDR1 is SGHKS and CDR2 is YYEKEE (reference sequence). DNA of the CDR3: TGTGCCAGCAGCCGGTACTCCGTGGTTACACGAGAAAAACTGTTTTTT. It codes for CASSRYSVVTREKLFF.

This clonotype turned up a few times. A junction end diverges from the germline sequence, so it may reflect a read error. V and J are TRBV5-1 and TRBJ2-7; TRBD2 agrees at 7 bases. Germline V gene sequence: CDR1 SGHRS, CDR2 YFSETQ. This CDR3 is built from 15 residues. The CDR3 DNA reads as TGTGCCAGCAGCTTCTCTTCGGGGGGACCTAACGAGCAGTACTTC. Residues: CASSFSSGGPNEQYF.

The chain couples TRBV20-1 to TRBJ1-1; 7 nucleotides match TRBD1. This CDR3 is built from 13 residues. The germline CDR1 and CDR2 sequences are DFQATT and SNEGSKA (reference sequence). V shed 3 bases and J 3 bases; nucleotides not matched to a gene: 4. CDR3 loop: CSASNRGYTEAFF. In DNA form, the CDR3 reads TGCAGTGCTAGCAACAGGGGATACACTGAAGCTTTCTTT.

This clonotype has at least ten counts. This chain uses TRBV5-6 with TRBJ1-1; 9 nucleotides line up with TRBD1. V was pared by 4 bases and J by 5 bases, with 6 bases of the junction left unmatched. CDR3 length: 14 residues. CDR1 and CDR2 from the germline V gene are SGHDT and YYEEEE. The CDR3, as DNA: TGTGCCAGCAGCAGGGGACAGGGCTGGACTGAAGCTTTCTTT. This sequence encodes CASSRGQGWTEAFF.

The chain is built from TRBV25-1 and TRBJ2-7; TRBD1 agrees at 11 bases. V shed 4 bases, J shed 2 bases, and the junction held 7 bases outside the gene matches. CDR3 length: 16 amino acids. Germline V gene data show CDR1 as MGHDK and CDR2 as SYGVNS. The CDR3 spells CASSAHPGQGAYEQYF. The CDR3 DNA is TGTGCCAGCAGTGCCCACCCGGGACAGGGGGCCTACGAGCAGTACTTC.

The table lists this clonotype with a few counts. The chain combines TRBV13 with TRBJ2-7; tentatively, D is TRBD2 (7 bases). CDR1 and CDR2 (germline): PRHDT, FYEKMQ (reference sequence). V was shortened by 3 bases and J by 4 bases, with 13 bases between the two germline ends. The CDR3 is made up of 14 amino acids. The CDR3 protein is CASSFGGRGYEQYF. In nucleotides, the CDR3 is TGTGCCAGCAGCTTCGGGGGGCGCGGTTACGAGCAGTACTTC.

This clonotype has only one observation. This may come from a read error, since a much larger clone is one base off. V and J are TRBV6-5 and TRBJ2-7, with D perhaps assigned TRBD1 or TRBD2 (5 bases each). This CDR3 is 14 amino acids long. Germline V gene sequence: CDR1 MNHEY, CDR2 SVGAGI. The CDR3 reads CAISYSGGTYEQYF. CDR3 sequence (DNA): TGTGCCATCAGTTACTCTGGGGGAACCTACGAGCAGTACTTC.

This clonotype was recorded a few times. The rearrangement uses TRBV5-4 and TRBJ2-2, with D perhaps matching TRBD1 (7 bases). The CDR3 loop spans 17 amino acids. Deletions cut 4 bases from V and 2 bases from J, with 18 bases between. Germline assignment: CDR1 SGHNT and CDR2 YYREEE (reference sequence). For the CDR3, the DNA is TGTGCCAGCAGCCGAGGGGGCGGGGCCGGAAACACCGGGGAGCTGTTTTTT. Its protein product is CASSRGGGAGNTGELFF.

The V call is TRBV25-1, the J call TRBJ2-3; the D gene could be TRBD1 or TRBD2 (5 bases each). In germline, CDR1 is MGHDK, CDR2 SYGVNS. V was pared by 5 bases and J by 6 bases, with 12 bases between. CDR3 size: 13 residues. CDR3 sequence reads: CASSRRGADTQYF. CDR3 coding DNA: TGTGCCAGCAGTCGGAGAGGGGCGGATACGCAGTATTTT.

This clonotype was seen repeatedly, ten times or more. The rearrangement links TRBV29-1 to TRBJ2-7, with D perhaps TRBD2 (5 bases). Trimming pared 1 base from V and 1 base from J, leaving 5 bases between. The germline V gene encodes CDR1 SQVTM and CDR2 ANQGSEA. This CDR3 is built from 12 residues. The CDR3 sequence: CSVEGTSYEQYF. CDR3 bases: TGCAGCGTTGAAGGGACTTCCTACGAGCAGTACTTC.

The rearrangement links TRBV2 to TRBJ1-3; no clear D. Trimming took off 4 bases at V and 11 bases at J, with 12 bases between the two ends. This CDR3 comprises 12 residues. Germline assignment: CDR1 SNHLY and CDR2 FYNNEI. The CDR3 DNA is TGTGCCAGCAGTGTCGTGGGTCAGGCCATATATTTT. Its translation: CASSVVGQAIYF.

The rearrangement links TRBV2 to TRBJ2-5; 8 bases are a match to TRBD1. Germline-derived CDR1 and CDR2 are SNHLY and FYNNEI. The CDR3 is made up of 15 amino acids. J was trimmed by 4 bases and V by 6 bases; bases with no gene match: 10. The CDR3 region is CASSQTGGSRETQYF. DNA for the CDR3: TGTGCCAGCAGCCAAACAGGGGGAAGTCGAGAGACCCAGTACTTC.

This clonotype was observed a single time. The rearrangement links TRBV13 to TRBJ1-2; TRBD1 is a possible D gene (5 bases). Germline V gives CDR1 PRHDT, CDR2 FYEKMQ (reference sequence). Trimming cost V 0 bases and J 6 bases, with 14 bases left between them. This CDR3 spans 15 amino acids. CDR3 bases: TGTGCCAGCAGCTTAGGCCGGTCAGGGAGGCATGGCTACACCTTC. Its protein product is CASSLGRSGRHGYTF.

Concerning this clonotype itself: A much larger clone sits a single nucleotide away, making a read error possible. For the CDR3, the DNA is TGTGCCAGCAGCTCCACAGGGCTGACCATATATTTT. This gives the protein CASSSTGLTIYF. The J gene is TRBJ1-3, the V gene TRBV7-4; D is possibly TRBD1 (6 bases). V was shortened by 4 bases and J by 10 bases, with 11 bases between the two germline ends. Germline CDR1 SGHVT, CDR2 SQSDAQ. This CDR3 is built from 12 residues.

The V call is TRBV5-4, the J call TRBJ1-2; 10 nucleotides line up with TRBD1. CDR1 SGHNT and CDR2 YYREEE come from the germline V gene (reference sequence). J was trimmed by 7 bases and V by 2 bases; bases with no gene match: 11. The CDR3 spans 16 residues. The CDR3 bases are TGTGCCAGCAGCTTCGGGACAGGGGACCTGGGAGGTGGCTACACCTTC. This codes for CASSFGTGDLGGGYTF.

The rearrangement joins TRBV6-5 to TRBJ2-2, with D possibly being TRBD2 (5 bases). The CDR3 contains 13 residues. Per the germline V gene, CDR1 is MNHEY and CDR2 is SVGAGI. Between the trimmed V and J ends, which lost 0 bases and 7 bases, there was a span of 6 bases. CDR3 in DNA: TGTGCCAGCAGTTACTCAGGAGGCGGGGAGCTGTTTTTT. Its protein is CASSYSGGGELFF.

This clonotype was observed many times. The genes are TRBV19 and TRBJ1-5, with D maybe TRBD1 (5 bases). Trimming pared 7 bases from V and 8 bases from J, leaving 12 bases between. Germline CDR1 and CDR2: LNHDA and SQIVND (reference sequence). This CDR3 region has 12 residues. CDR3 sequence: CASNRGLEPQHF. The CDR3 region has the DNA TGTGCCAGTAATCGGGGGTTGGAGCCCCAGCATTTT.